Shown below are 29 T cell receptor beta chains from a single sample sequenced in a study of T-cell reconstitution after alpha-beta-depleted transplantation in children listed by TCRdb under 2016. What the time point label conveys for this sample: day 60 (about 2 months) after transplantation. What this sample's treatment or condition label stands for: allogeneic hematopoietic cell transplantation with graft depleted of TCRalphabeta T cells and CD19 B cells. The library was built by means of PCR. TCRdb lists the instrument as Illumina HiSeq 2500. To normalize quantification of the TCRbeta repertoire, the TCR libraries were built with molecular barcoding that relied on unique molecular identifiers. The public reads were reanalyzed by TCRdb: fastp trimming at Q25, MiXCR alignment, in-frame beta chains only. Each entry is one CDR3 protein sequence, shown with its most common DNA and genes. This sample is represented by approximately 17,000 distinct CDR3 sequences; around 8.3% of them were singletons. The ten largest clonotypes hold 35% to 40% of the sample.

The specimen comprised PBMCs, mostly from graft donor cells, sampled 60 days after TCRalphabeta/CD19-depleted stem cell transplant. These receptors came from a boy younger than two who had a stem cell transplant for Wiskott-Aldrich syndrome, so the T cells may come from the graft donor.

This clonotype was observed many times. The V call is TRBV20-1, the J call TRBJ2-1, with TRBD2 matching 12 bases. Germline trimming cut 6 bases from V and 4 bases from J; bases unmatched to any gene: 4. CDR1 is DFQATT and CDR2 is SNEGSKA in the germline V gene (reference sequence). This CDR3 spans 14 amino acids. The CDR3 loop is CSAALAGGYNEQFF. The DNA for the CDR3 is TGCAGTGCGGCACTAGCGGGAGGTTACAATGAGCAGTTCTTC.

There are many counts of this clonotype. The CDR3 here is CSAANRQGPGNTIYF. CDR3 coding DNA: TGCAGTGCGGCAAACAGACAGGGTCCTGGAAACACCATATATTTT. This chain joins TRBV20-1 and TRBJ1-3; 7 nucleotides line up with TRBD1. V shed 6 bases, J shed 2 bases, and the junction held 10 bases outside the gene matches. The V gene's germline CDR1 is DFQATT and CDR2 SNEGSKA (reference sequence). The CDR3 loop spans 15 amino acids.

The chain uses TRBV2 and TRBJ2-3, with 8 bases identical to TRBD2. Trimming removed 8 bases from V and 3 bases from J; junction bases left unmatched: 7. CDR3 length equals 14 residues. Germline CDR1 SNHLY, CDR2 FYNNEI. The CDR3 coding sequence is TGTGCCAGCGACGGGGGGGGCGGGACAGATACGCAGTATTTT. Translating it yields CASDGGGGTDTQYF.

This chain connects TRBV2 to TRBJ1-1; tentative D call: TRBD1 (5 bases). Germline V lookup: CDR1 SNHLY, CDR2 FYNNEI. Between the trimmed V and J ends, which lost 4 bases and 5 bases, there was a span of 14 bases. This CDR3 comprises 14 residues. The CDR3 DNA reads as TGTGCCAGCAGTGTTCCCGGGTGGGGGACTGAAGCTTTCTTT. Translated, it gives CASSVPGWGTEAFF.

This clonotype has only a few counts. This chain joins TRBV28 and TRBJ1-2; TRBD1 might be the D (5 bases). The germline gives CDR1 MDHEN, CDR2 SYDVKM. V shed 5 bases and J shed 6 bases, with 13 bases lying between them. The CDR3 sequence is 13 residues long. This chain's CDR3 is CASSPGWGHGYTF. The CDR3 DNA follows: TGTGCCAGCAGTCCGGGCTGGGGCCATGGCTACACCTTC.

There are many counts of this clonotype. V usage is TRBV7-8 and J usage is TRBJ1-5, with a weak D call TRBD1 (6 bases). Germline values: CDR1 SGHVS, CDR2 FQNEAQ. The ends were cut back, 5 bases at V and 6 bases at J, with 14 bases in the middle. The length of the CDR3 is 14 residues. The CDR3 here is CASSAYRESQPQHF. CDR3 sequence (DNA): TGTGCCAGCAGCGCTTACAGGGAGAGTCAGCCCCAGCATTTT. The whole variable domain, filled in from reference TRBV7-8 and TRBJ1-5, reads GAGVSQSPRYKVAKRGQDVALRCDPISGHVSLFWYQQALGQGPEFLTYFQNEAQLDKSGLPSDRFFAERPEGSVSTLKIQRTQQEDSAVYLCASSAYRESQPQHFGDGTRLSIL.

The chain has TRBV20-1 and TRBJ1-1; D remains ambiguous. This CDR3 has 14 residues. In germline, CDR1 is DFQATT, CDR2 SNEGSKA (reference sequence). Deletions cut 2 bases from V and 1 base from J, with 11 bases between. The CDR3 sequence is CSARSLAGNTEAFF. CDR3 sequence (DNA): TGCAGTGCTAGAAGTTTAGCAGGGAACACTGAAGCTTTCTTT.

This clonotype was seen many times. V gene TRBV20-1 combines with J gene TRBJ2-7; D possibly matches TRBD1 or TRBD2 (5 bases each). In germline, CDR1 is DFQATT, CDR2 SNEGSKA (reference sequence). This CDR3 is built from 12 residues. Trimming pared 1 base from V and 4 bases from J, leaving 8 bases between. In DNA, the CDR3 is TGCAGTGCTAGAGGGGGCGGGTACGAGCAGTACTTC. Its translation: CSARGGGYEQYF.

For this clonotype: With a much larger clone just one base away, this may be a read error. This sequence joins TRBV5-1 and TRBJ2-4; TRBD1 aligns across 9 bases. The germline V gene has CDR1 SGHRS and CDR2 YFSETQ. V trimming: 2 bases; J trimming: 5 bases; junction bases outside the gene matches: 5. The CDR3 spans 15 residues. DNA for the CDR3: TGCGCCAGCAGCTTCGGGGGGACAGGGCAAAACATTCAGTACTTC. Protein: CASSFGGTGQNIQYF.

The chain links TRBV20-1 to TRBJ2-4; 13 bases line up with TRBD2. The trim removed 1 base at V and 5 bases at J, leaving 8 bases unmatched. The CDR3 sequence is 17 residues long. Germline V gene data show CDR1 as DFQATT and CDR2 as SNEGSKA (reference sequence). The CDR3 protein is CSARVTSGRAGQNIQYF. CDR3 DNA: TGCAGTGCTAGAGTTACTAGCGGGAGGGCCGGACAAAACATTCAGTACTTC.

This clonotype has ten or more counts. The chain has TRBV6-1 and TRBJ2-7, with D tentatively TRBD2 (5 bases). CDR3 length equals 15 residues. V was clipped by 8 bases and J by 2 bases, with 19 bases between them. Germline loops: CDR1 MNHNS, CDR2 SASEGT. CDR3: CASQRAWGDTYEQYF. Written as DNA, the CDR3 is TGTGCCAGCCAAAGGGCCTGGGGAGACACCTACGAGCAGTACTTC.

At least ten counts were recorded for this clonotype. The CDR3 sequence is CASKKPGQGFPVVTQYF. DNA of the CDR3: TGTGCCAGCAAAAAACCGGGACAGGGGTTCCCCGTTGTGACCCAGTACTTC. The chain couples TRBV2 to TRBJ2-5; TRBD1 agrees at 10 bases. V lost 7 bases and J lost 7; bases outside the gene matches: 18. CDR1 and CDR2 (germline): SNHLY, FYNNEI. The CDR3 has 17 residues.

This clonotype has ten or more counts. Here the CDR3 DNA reads TGTGCCAGCAGCTTGGGACACTCCTCCTACAATGAGCAGTTCTTC. It translates to CASSLGHSSYNEQFF. J is TRBJ2-1 and V is TRBV7-2; perhaps TRBD1 as D (6 bases). The CDR3 consists of 15 residues. Germline V gene lookup returns CDR1 SGHTA and CDR2 FQGNSA. V shed 3 bases and J shed 0 bases, with 9 bases lying between them.

This clonotype was found a few times. This sequence joins TRBV5-6 and TRBJ1-2, with D unresolved. Trimming pared 2 bases from V and 7 bases from J, leaving 18 bases between. Germline-derived CDR1 and CDR2 are SGHDT and YYEEEE. The CDR3 has 15 amino acids. CDR3 sequence (DNA): TGTGCCAGCAGCTTCCCAATTCAAGGAGCCACTGGCTACACCTTC. This gives the protein CASSFPIQGATGYTF.

The chain uses TRBV27 and TRBJ2-7; 8 bases are a match to TRBD1. The V segment lost 10 bases and the J segment 2 bases; nucleotides outside the gene matches: 10. The CDR3 is 14 residues long. CDR1 is MNHEY and CDR2 is SMNVEV in the germline V gene (reference sequence). The CDR3, as DNA: TGTGCCACTCCTCCTCGGACAGGGCCCTACGAGCAGTACTTC. Translation gives CATPPRTGPYEQYF.

This clonotype was detected only a few times. This chain links TRBV4-1 with TRBJ1-3; 7 bases fit TRBD1. Germline lookup yields CDR1 MGHRA and CDR2 YSYEKL. The CDR3 consists of 16 residues. V shed 4 bases, J shed 0 bases, and the junction held 6 bases outside the gene matches. CDR3 sequence: CASSLRTGLSGNTIYF. In DNA form, the CDR3 reads TGCGCCAGCAGCCTCAGGACAGGACTCTCTGGAAACACCATATATTTT.

The rearrangement joins TRBV7-9 to TRBJ2-7, with D possibly TRBD1 on 6 matching bases. The CDR3 has 14 residues. V lost 2 bases to trimming and J lost 0 bases, with 8 bases between them. Germline V lookup: CDR1 SEHNR, CDR2 FQNEAQ (reference sequence). Here the CDR3 reads CASSLWDNSYEQYF. CDR3 coding DNA: TGTGCCAGCAGCTTATGGGACAACTCCTACGAGCAGTACTTC.

Many counts were recorded for this clonotype. The gene calls are TRBV6-5 and TRBJ2-2, with TRBD1 matching 10 bases. The J segment lost 5 bases and the V segment lost 6 bases, leaving 27 bases of the junction unmatched. The CDR3 runs 22 residues. Germline V gene lookup returns CDR1 MNHEY and CDR2 SVGAGI. CDR3 sequence: CASRRQGAAYWHAGSRTGELFF. In DNA form, the CDR3 reads TGTGCCAGCAGACGACAGGGGGCGGCTTATTGGCATGCCGGGTCACGGACCGGGGAGCTGTTTTTT.

The chain employs TRBV18 and TRBJ2-1, with D unresolved. Trimming cost V 4 bases and J 6 bases, with 7 bases left between them. This CDR3 comprises 12 residues. From germline, CDR1 is KGHSH and CDR2 LQKENI. CDR3 sequence (DNA): TGTGCCAGCTCACGGAGAAGCAATGAGCAGTTCTTC. Translating it yields CASSRRSNEQFF.

This clonotype was recorded at least ten times. The rearrangement joins TRBV2 to TRBJ1-1; D uncertain. Deletions cut 9 bases from V and 4 bases from J, with 12 bases between. In germline, CDR1 is SNHLY, CDR2 FYNNEI. The CDR3 runs to 12 residues. Here the CDR3 reads CAREGIGTEAFF. The CDR3 DNA reads as TGTGCCAGAGAAGGGATTGGCACTGAAGCTTTCTTT.

This clonotype was counted many times. Here the CDR3 reads CASSLKGLNTEAFF. The CDR3, as DNA: TGTGCCAGCAGCTTAAAAGGTTTAAACACTGAAGCTTTCTTT. The chain couples TRBV7-9 to TRBJ1-1; D is undetermined. Germline assignment: CDR1 SEHNR and CDR2 FQNEAQ (reference sequence). This CDR3 spans 14 amino acids. With 2 bases removed from V and 2 bases from J, the gap between germline ends came to 9 bases.

In this sample, this clonotype turned up many times. The chain is built from TRBV12-3 or TRBV12-4 and TRBJ2-3, with 7 positions matching TRBD1. With V trimmed by 8 bases and J by 6 bases, 5 bases remained unmatched. This CDR3 region has 12 residues. This chain's CDR3 is CASARGWDTQYF. Written as DNA, the CDR3 is TGTGCCAGCGCCAGGGGGTGGGATACGCAGTATTTT.

This clonotype has at least ten counts. The chain carries TRBV20-1 and TRBJ2-2, with no clear D. The V gene lost 0 bases and the J gene lost 3 bases, with 11 bases spanning the gap. Germline-derived CDR1 and CDR2 are DFQATT and SNEGSKA (reference sequence). The CDR3 has 15 amino acids. Here the CDR3 DNA reads TGCAGTGCTAGAGATGGATCCGGTTACACCGGGGAGCTGTTTTTT. It encodes CSARDGSGYTGELFF.

The V gene is TRBV28, the J gene TRBJ2-1; 13 bases are a match to TRBD2. This CDR3 is built from 15 residues. Germline CDR1 is MDHEN and CDR2 is SYDVKM. The V gene end was trimmed by 6 bases and the J gene end by 12 bases; junction bases not matched to a gene: 11. The CDR3 spells CASSPQLAGGNVQFF. Here the CDR3 DNA reads TGTGCCAGCAGCCCCCAACTAGCGGGAGGGAACGTGCAGTTCTTC.

This clonotype has a count of ten or more. V usage is TRBV4-2 and J usage is TRBJ2-3; D perhaps matches TRBD1 (5 bases). In germline, CDR1 is LGHNA, CDR2 YNFKEQ. Trimming took 0 bases from V and 1 from J, leaving 8 bases between them. The CDR3 covers 15 residues. The CDR3 spells CASSQEGVGTDTQYF. The CDR3 DNA follows: TGTGCCAGCAGCCAAGAAGGGGTAGGCACAGATACGCAGTATTTT.

This clonotype was seen only a few times. V gene TRBV20-1 combines with J gene TRBJ1-4, with D tentatively TRBD1 (5 bases). Germline V gene lookup returns CDR1 DFQATT and CDR2 SNEGSKA (reference sequence). Trimming took 5 bases from V and 0 from J, leaving 13 bases between them. The CDR3 consists of 15 residues. CDR3: CSAPIQGPTNEKLFF. DNA for the CDR3: TGCAGTGCTCCTATCCAGGGTCCAACTAATGAAAAACTGTTTTTT.

A few counts support this clonotype. The rearrangement links TRBV15 to TRBJ2-5, with D perhaps TRBD2 (6 bases). Germline V gives CDR1 LNHNV, CDR2 YYDKDF (reference sequence). Deletions cut 0 bases from V and 13 bases from J, with 12 bases between. CDR3 size: 12 residues. The CDR3 DNA reads as TGTGCCACCAGCAGAGAATTGACTAGACGGTACTTC. Translated: CATSRELTRRYF.

This clonotype came up a few times. This chain joins TRBV11-2 and TRBJ2-5; 8 nucleotides line up with TRBD1. V gave up 3 bases and J gave up 4 bases; unmatched junction bases: 10. CDR3 length equals 16 residues. From germline, CDR1 is SGHAT and CDR2 FQNNGV. DNA of the CDR3: TGTGCCAGCAGCTTGGCCAGGACAGGGTGGGCAGAGACCCAGTACTTC. It yields the protein CASSLARTGWAETQYF. Based on the CDR3 plus reference TRBV11-2 and TRBJ2-5, the full variable domain is EAGVAQSPRYKIIEKRQSVAFWCNPISGHATLYWYQQILGQGPKLLIQFQNNGVVDDSQLPKDRFSAERLKGVDSTLKIQPAKLEDSAVYLCASSLARTGWAETQYFGPGTRLLVL.

V is TRBV7-9 and J is TRBJ2-5; TRBD1 or TRBD2 may be the D gene (5 bases each). Trimming shortened V by 7 bases and J by 7 bases, and 19 bases separated the two germline ends. The CDR3 has 14 residues. Germline CDR1 and CDR2: SEHNR and FQNEAQ (reference sequence). In nucleotides, the CDR3 is TGTGCCAGCATCAAAAGGGACCCCACCGGGACCCAGTACTTC. Its protein is CASIKRDPTGTQYF.